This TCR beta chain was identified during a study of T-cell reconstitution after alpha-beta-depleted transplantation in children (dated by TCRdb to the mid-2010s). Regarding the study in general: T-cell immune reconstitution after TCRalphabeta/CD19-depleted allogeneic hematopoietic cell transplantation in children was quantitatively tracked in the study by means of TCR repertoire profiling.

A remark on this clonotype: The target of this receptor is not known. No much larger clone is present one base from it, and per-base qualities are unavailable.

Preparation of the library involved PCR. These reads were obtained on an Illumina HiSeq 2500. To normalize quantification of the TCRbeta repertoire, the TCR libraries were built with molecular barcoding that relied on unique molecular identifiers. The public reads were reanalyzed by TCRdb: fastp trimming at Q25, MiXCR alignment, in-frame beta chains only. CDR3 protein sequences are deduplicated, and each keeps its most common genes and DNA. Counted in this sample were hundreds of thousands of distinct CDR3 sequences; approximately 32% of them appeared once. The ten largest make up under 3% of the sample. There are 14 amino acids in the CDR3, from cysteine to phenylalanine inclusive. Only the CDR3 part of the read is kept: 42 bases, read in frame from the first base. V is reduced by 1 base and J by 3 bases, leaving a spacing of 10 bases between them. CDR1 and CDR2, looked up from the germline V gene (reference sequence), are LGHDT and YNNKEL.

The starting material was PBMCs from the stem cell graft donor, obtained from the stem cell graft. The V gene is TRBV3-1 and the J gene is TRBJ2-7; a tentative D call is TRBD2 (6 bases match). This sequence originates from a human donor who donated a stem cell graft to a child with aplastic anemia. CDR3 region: CASSQGGRGYEQYF. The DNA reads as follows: TGTGCCAGCAGCCAAGGAGGGCGGGGCTACGAGCAGTACTTC.